This T cell receptor (beta chain) was captured by sequencing in a study of blood T cell repertoires in COVID-19. Overall study: From T cells, B-cell-depleted T cells, or PBMCs came the material, which was cDNA or gDNA.

In the original processing: Reference gene primer amplification yielded estimated nucleated cell counts. Profiling relied on immunoSEQ multiplex PCR, and the TCRdb table lists in-frame clones only, not all of them. The DNA gave D and trimming, while V, J and clone size come from that table. The sample has hundreds of thousands of clones; 80% to 90% are singletons. Only a few counts were recorded for this clone. V dropped 2 bases and J dropped 2 bases, with 24 bases sitting between them. The germline V gene has CDR1 KGHSH and CDR2 LQKENI. This CDR3 has 19 residues. Donors in Cohort 3 counted as recovered after two negative PCRs, clearance, or symptom resolution.

The sequencing input was PBMCs or T cells enriched from blood (not recorded which). This receptor was obtained from a man aged 30 to 45 who had recovered from COVID-19. The chain links TRBV18 to TRBJ1-1; D is unclear. The CDR3 sequence: CASSPIIPDLTGPNTEAFF. The CDR3 nucleotides read TGTGCCAGCTCACCAATAATCCCTGACTTAACGGGTCCTAACACTGAAGCTTTCTTT.